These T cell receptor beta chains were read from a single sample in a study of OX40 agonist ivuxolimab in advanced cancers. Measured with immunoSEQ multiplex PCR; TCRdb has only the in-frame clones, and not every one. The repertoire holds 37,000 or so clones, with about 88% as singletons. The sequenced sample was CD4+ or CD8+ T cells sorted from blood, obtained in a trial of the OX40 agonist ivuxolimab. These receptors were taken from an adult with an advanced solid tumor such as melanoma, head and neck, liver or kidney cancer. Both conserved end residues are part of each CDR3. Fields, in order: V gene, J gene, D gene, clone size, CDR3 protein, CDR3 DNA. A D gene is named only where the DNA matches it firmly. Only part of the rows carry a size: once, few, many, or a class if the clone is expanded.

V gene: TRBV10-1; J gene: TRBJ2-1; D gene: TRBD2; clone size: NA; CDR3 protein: CASSDPSGGADNEQFF; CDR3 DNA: TGCGCCAGCAGTGACCCTAGCGGGGGGGCCGACAATGAGCAGTTCTTC
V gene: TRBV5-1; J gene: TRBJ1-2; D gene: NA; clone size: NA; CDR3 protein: CASTLEQRGYGYTF; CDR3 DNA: TGCGCCAGCACTCTTGAACAGCGGGGCTATGGCTACACCTTC
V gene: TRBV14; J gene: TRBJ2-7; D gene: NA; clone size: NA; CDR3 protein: CASSQGRVSYEQYF; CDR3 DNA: TGTGCCAGCAGCCAAGGACGGGTTAGCTACGAGCAGTACTTC
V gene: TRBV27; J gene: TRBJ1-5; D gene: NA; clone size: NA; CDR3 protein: CASSLWGENNQPQHF; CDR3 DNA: TGTGCCAGCAGTTTATGGGGAGAAAACAATCAGCCCCAGCATTTT
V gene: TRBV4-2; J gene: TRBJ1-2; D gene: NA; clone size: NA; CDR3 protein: CASSQDDPPDNYGYTF; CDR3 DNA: TGTGCCAGCAGCCAAGATGATCCGCCCGATAACTATGGCTACACCTTC
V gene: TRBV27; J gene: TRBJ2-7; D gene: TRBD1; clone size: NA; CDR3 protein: CASSLGGTGPYEQYF; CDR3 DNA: TGTGCCAGCAGCCTAGGGGGGACAGGTCCCTACGAGCAGTACTTC
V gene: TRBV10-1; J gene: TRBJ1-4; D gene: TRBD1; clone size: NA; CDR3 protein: CARLVQGGEAEKLFF; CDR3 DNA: TGCGCCAGGCTCGTACAGGGGGGTGAGGCTGAAAAACTGTTTTTT
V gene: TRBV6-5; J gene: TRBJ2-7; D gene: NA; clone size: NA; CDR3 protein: CASSYSGVEQYF; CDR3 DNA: TGTGCCAGCAGTTACTCAGGGGTCGAGCAGTACTTC
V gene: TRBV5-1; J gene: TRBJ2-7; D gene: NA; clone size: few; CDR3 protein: CASSLDAGHYEQYF; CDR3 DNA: TGCGCCAGCAGCTTGGATGCAGGGCACTACGAGCAGTACTTC
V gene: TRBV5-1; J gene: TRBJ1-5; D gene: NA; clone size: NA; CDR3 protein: CASSLEGGIQPQHF; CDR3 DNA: TGCGCCAGCAGCTTGGAAGGGGGGATTCAGCCCCAGCATTTT
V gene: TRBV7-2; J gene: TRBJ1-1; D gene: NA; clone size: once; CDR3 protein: CASSLSWGTEAFF; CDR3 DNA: TGTGCCAGCAGCTTAAGCTGGGGCACTGAAGCTTTCTTT
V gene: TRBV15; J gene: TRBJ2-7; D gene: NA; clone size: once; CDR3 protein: CATSTGQTEQYF; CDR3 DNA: TGTGCCACCAGCACCGGACAGACCGAGCAGTACTTC
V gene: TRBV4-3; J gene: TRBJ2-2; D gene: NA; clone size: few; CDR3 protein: CASSQVIEGTGELFF; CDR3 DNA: TGCGCCAGCAGCCAAGTAATAGAGGGGACCGGGGAGCTGTTTTTT
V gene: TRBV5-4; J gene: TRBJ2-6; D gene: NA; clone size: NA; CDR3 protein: CATIGTGGRSSGANVLTF; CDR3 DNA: TGTGCCACTATAGGCACAGGAGGAAGGAGCTCTGGGGCCAACGTCCTGACTTTC
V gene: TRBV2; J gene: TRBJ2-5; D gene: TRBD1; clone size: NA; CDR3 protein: CASSDSRQGAQETQYF; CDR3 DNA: TGTGCCAGCAGTGATAGCAGACAGGGGGCTCAAGAGACCCAGTACTTC
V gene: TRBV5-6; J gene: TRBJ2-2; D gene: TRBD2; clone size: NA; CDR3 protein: CASRPLAGVTGELFF; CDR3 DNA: TGTGCCAGCAGGCCGCTAGCGGGGGTTACCGGGGAGCTGTTTTTT
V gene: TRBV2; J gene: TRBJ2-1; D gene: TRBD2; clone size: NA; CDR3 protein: CASSHSGGGSYNEQFF; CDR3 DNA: TGTGCCAGCAGTCATAGCGGGGGGGGATCCTACAATGAGCAGTTCTTC
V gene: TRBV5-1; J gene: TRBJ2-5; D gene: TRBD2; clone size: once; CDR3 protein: CASSLASGKETQYF; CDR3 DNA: TGCGCCAGCAGCTTGGCTAGCGGAAAAGAGACCCAGTACTTC
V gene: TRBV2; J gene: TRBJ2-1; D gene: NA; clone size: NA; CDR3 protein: CASSEMAGSNEQFF; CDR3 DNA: TGTGCCAGCAGTGAAATGGCAGGGTCAAATGAGCAGTTCTTC
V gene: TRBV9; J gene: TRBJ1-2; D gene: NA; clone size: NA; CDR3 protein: CASSVGDGLEGYTF; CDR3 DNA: TGTGCCAGCAGCGTAGGGGACGGCCTTGAGGGCTACACCTTC
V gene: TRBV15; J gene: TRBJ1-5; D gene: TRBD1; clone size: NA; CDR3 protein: CATSRGTAENQPQHF; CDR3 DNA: TGTGCCACCAGCAGGGGGACAGCGGAGAATCAGCCCCAGCATTTT
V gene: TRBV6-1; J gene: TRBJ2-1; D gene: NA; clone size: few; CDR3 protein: CASSEALGTPYNEQFF; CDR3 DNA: TGTGCCAGCAGTGAAGCGCTCGGGACACCCTACAATGAGCAGTTCTTC
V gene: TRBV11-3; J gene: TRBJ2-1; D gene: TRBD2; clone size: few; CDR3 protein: CASSLDPPTSGGDNEQFF; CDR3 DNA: TGTGCCAGCAGCTTAGATCCCCCCACTAGCGGGGGGGACAATGAGCAGTTCTTC
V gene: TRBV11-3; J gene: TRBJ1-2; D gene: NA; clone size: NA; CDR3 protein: CASSLESRDPWSGGYTF; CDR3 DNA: TGTGCCAGCAGCTTAGAGTCGCGGGACCCCTGGTCGGGAGGCTACACCTTC
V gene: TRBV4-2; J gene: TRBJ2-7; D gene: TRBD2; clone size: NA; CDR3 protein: CASRGRDYEQYF; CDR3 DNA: TGTGCCAGTAGGGGAAGGGACTACGAGCAGTATTTC
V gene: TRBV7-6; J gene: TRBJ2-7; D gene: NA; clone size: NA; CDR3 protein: CASSFSGAPQSEQYF; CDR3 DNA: TGTGCCAGCAGCTTTTCAGGGGCCCCGCAGAGCGAGCAGTACTTC
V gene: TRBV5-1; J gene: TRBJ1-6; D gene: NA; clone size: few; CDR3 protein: CASSLAQNSPLHF; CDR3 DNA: TGCGCCAGCAGCTTGGCGCAGAATTCACCCCTCCACTTT
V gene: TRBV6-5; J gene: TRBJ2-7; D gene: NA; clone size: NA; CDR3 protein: CASSPGLPYEQYF; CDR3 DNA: TGTGCCAGCAGTCCCGGGCTGCCCTACGAGCAGTACTTC
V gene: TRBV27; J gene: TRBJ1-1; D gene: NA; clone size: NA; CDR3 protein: CASSLGENTEAFF; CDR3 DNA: TGTGCCAGCAGTTTAGGGGAGAACACTGAAGCTTTCTTT
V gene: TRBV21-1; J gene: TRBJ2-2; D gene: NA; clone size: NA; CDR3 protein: CASSIRDSSSQITTTGELFF; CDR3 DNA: TGTGCCAGCAGCATACGGGACAGTAGCTCTCAAATAACCACTACCGGGGAGCTGTTTTTT
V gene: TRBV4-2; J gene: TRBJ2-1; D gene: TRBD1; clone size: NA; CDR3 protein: CASSRGTGESYNEQFF; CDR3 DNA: TGTGCCAGCAGCCGTGGGACAGGGGAATCCTACAATGAGCAGTTCTTC
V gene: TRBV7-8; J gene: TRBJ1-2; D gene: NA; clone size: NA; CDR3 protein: CASSLDPKGQADYGYTF; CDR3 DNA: TGTGCCAGCAGCTTAGACCCAAAGGGACAAGCAGACTATGGCTACACCTTC
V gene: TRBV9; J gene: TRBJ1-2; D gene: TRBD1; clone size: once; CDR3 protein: CASSPGTGGSFGYTF; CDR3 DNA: TGTGCCAGCAGCCCCGGAACAGGGGGCAGCTTTGGCTACACCTTC
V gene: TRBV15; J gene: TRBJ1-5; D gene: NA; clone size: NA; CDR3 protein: CATSLARVGNQPQHF; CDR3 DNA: TGTGCCACCAGCCTAGCCAGGGTCGGCAATCAGCCCCAGCATTTT
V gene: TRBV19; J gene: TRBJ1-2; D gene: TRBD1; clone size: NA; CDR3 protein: CASSWTGQKGNGYTF; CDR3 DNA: TGTGCCAGTAGTTGGACAGGCCAAAAAGGGAATGGCTACACCTTC
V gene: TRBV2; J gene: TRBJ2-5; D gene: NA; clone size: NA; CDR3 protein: CASSEGTETQYF; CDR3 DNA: TGTGCCAGCAGCGAGGGTACGGAGACCCAGTACTTC
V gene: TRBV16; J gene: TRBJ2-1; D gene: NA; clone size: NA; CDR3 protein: CASSQSPNEQFF; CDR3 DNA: TGTGCCAGCAGCCAATCGCCTAATGAGCAGTTCTTC
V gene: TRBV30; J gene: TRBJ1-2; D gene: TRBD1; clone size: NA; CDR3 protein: CAWSSGTGLKIYGYTF; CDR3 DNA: TGTGCCTGGAGTTCCGGGACAGGGTTAAAAATATATGGCTACACCTTC
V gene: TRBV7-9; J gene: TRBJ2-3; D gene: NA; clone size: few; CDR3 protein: CATRQSTDTQYF; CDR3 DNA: TGTGCCACGAGACAGTCCACAGATACGCAGTATTTT
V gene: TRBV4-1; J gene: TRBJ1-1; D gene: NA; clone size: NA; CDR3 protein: CASTQWGNREGVGTEAFF; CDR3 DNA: TGCGCCAGCACACAATGGGGAAATAGGGAAGGCGTGGGCACTGAAGCTTTCTTT
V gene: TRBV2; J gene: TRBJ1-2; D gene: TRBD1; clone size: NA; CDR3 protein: CASSSGQGAYYTNYGYTF; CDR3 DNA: TGTGCCAGCAGTTCCGGACAGGGGGCCTACTACACTAACTATGGCTACACCTTC
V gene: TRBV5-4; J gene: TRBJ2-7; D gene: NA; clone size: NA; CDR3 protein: CASRGSGTDYYEQYF; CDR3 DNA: TGTGCCAGCAGGGGAAGCGGGACAGACTACTACGAGCAGTACTTC
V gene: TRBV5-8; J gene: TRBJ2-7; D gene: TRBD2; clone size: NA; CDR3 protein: CASSTGTSAYYEQYF; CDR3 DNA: TGTGCCAGCAGCACCGGGACTAGCGCGTACTACGAGCAGTACTTC
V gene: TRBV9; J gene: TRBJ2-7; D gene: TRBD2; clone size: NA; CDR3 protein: CASSVGLAGGVNEQYF; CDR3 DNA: TGTGCCAGCAGCGTAGGGCTAGCGGGGGGAGTCAACGAGCAGTACTTC
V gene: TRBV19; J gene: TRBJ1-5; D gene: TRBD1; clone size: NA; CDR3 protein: CASIGQGPNQPQHF; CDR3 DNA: TGTGCCAGTATCGGACAGGGCCCCAATCAGCCCCAGCATTTT
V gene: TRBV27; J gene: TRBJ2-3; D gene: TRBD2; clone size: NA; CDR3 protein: CASSSGLAPPTDTQYF; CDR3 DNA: TGTGCCAGCAGTTCCGGACTAGCCCCCCCGACAGATACGCAGTATTTT
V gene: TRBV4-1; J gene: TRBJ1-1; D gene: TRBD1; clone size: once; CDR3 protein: CASSQEGAGTEAFF; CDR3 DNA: TGCGCCAGCAGCCAGGAGGGGGCGGGCACTGAAGCTTTCTTT
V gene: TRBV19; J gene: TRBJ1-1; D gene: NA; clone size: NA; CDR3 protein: CASSPGMGLTTEAFF; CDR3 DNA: TGTGCCAGTAGTCCGGGCATGGGGTTGACCACTGAAGCTTTCTTT
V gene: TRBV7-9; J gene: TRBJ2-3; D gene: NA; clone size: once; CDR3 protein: CASSLSSGGLDTQYF; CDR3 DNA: TGTGCCAGCAGCTTAAGTAGCGGAGGTCTGGATACGCAGTATTTT
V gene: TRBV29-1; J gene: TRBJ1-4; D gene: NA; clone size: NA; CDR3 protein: CSGRLGGYEKLFF; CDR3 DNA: TGCAGCGGTCGTCTAGGGGGATATGAAAAACTGTTTTTT
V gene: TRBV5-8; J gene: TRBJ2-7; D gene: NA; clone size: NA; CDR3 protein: CASSLYEQYF; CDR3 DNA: TGTGCCAGCAGCCTCTACGAGCAGTACTTC
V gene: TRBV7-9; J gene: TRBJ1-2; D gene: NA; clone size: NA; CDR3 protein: CASRSGAYGYAF; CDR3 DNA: TGTGCCAGCCGTTCAGGGGCCTATGGCTACGCCTTC
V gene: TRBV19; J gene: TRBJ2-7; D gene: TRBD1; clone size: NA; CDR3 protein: CASSIGGTGLYEQYF; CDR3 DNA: TGTGCCAGTAGTATAGGTGGGACAGGCCTCTACGAGCAGTACTTC